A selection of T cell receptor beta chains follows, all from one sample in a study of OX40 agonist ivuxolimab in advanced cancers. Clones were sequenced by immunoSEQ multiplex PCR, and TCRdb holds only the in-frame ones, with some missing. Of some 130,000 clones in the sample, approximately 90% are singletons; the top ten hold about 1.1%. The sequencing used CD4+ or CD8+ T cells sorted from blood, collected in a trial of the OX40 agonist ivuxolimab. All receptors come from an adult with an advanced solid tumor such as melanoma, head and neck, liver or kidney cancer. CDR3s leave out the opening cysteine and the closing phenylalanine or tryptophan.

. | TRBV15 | ATSSGTGAFTYEQY
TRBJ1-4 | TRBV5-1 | ASSLRGDNEKLF
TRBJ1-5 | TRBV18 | ASAQGGDQPQH
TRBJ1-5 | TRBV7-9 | ASSLGGSSQPQH
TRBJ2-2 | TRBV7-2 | ASSSPKHTGELF
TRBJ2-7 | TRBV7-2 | ASSRLGTGPYEQY
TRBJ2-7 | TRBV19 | ASGAWSSDEQY
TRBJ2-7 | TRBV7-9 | ASSFGRGNEQY
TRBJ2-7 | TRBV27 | ASSSRTGGGYEQY
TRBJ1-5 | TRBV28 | ASRSQGPNQPQH
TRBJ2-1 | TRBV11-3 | ASTLTGAGVGEQF
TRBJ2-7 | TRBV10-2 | ASSEQGAGEQY
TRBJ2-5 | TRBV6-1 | ASSELDEGRVKY
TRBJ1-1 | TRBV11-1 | ASSQQGARGEAF
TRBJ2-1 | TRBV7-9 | ASSLGQGSYNEQF
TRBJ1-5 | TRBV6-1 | ASSDGQGLIPQH
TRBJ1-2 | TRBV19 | ASSMPRDLPGYT
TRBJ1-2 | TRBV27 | ASSLGSRRGGYT
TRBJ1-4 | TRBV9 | ASSVGQGSNEKLF